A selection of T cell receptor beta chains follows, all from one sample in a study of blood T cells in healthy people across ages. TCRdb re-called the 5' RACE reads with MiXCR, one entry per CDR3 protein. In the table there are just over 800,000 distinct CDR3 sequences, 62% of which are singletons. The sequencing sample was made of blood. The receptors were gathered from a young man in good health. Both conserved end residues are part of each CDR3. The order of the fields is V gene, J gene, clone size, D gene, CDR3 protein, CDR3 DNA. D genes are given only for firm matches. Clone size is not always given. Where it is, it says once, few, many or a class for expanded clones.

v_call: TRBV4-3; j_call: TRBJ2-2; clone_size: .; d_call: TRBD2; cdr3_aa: CASSQGRRLAVTGELFF; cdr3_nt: TGCGCCAGCAGCCAAGGCCGGAGACTAGCGGTGACCGGGGAGCTGTTTTTT
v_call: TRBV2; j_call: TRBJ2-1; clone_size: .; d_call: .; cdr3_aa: CASSLIAGDNSYNEQFF; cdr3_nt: TGTGCCAGCAGTCTAATCGCGGGGGACAACTCCTACAATGAGCAGTTCTTC
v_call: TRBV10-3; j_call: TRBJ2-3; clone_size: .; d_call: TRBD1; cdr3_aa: CAIREGQGGTDTQYF; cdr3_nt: TGTGCCATCAGAGAGGGACAGGGCGGCACAGATACGCAGTATTTT
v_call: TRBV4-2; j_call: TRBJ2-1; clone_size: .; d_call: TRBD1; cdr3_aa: CASSQHPEGTDAFDNEQFF; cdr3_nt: TGTGCCAGCAGCCAACACCCCGAGGGGACAGATGCCTTCGACAATGAGCAGTTCTTC
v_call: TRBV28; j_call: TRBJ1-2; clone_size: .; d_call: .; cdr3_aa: CASRKANYGYTF; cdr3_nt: TGTGCCAGCAGAAAAGCTAACTATGGCTACACCTTC
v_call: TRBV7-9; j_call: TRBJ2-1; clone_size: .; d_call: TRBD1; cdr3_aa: CASSQTGDEQFF; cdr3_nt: TGTGCCAGCAGCCAGACAGGGGATGAGCAGTTCTTC
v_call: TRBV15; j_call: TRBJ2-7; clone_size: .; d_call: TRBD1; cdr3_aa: CATSRDSGRGFEQYF; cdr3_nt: TGTGCCACCAGCAGAGATAGTGGCAGGGGGTTCGAGCAGTACTTC
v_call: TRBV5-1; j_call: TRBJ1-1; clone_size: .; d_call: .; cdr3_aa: CASRPNSNTEAFF; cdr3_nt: TGCGCCAGCAGGCCTAATTCAAACACTGAAGCTTTCTTT
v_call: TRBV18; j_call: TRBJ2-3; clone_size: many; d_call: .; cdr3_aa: CASSPADTQYF; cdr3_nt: TGTGCCAGCAGCCCCGCAGATACGCAGTATTTT
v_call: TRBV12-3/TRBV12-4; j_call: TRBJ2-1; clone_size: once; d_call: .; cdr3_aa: CASQTFPSLDEQFF; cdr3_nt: TGTGCCAGCCAGACATTCCCCAGCCTCGATGAGCAGTTCTTC
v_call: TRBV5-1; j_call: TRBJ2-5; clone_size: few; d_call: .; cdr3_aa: CASRDNQETQYF; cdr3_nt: TGCGCCAGCAGGGACAACCAAGAGACCCAGTACTTC
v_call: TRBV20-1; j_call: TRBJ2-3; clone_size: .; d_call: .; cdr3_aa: CSARHLRLGTQYF; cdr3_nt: TGCAGTGCTAGGCACCTTCGGTTGGGTACGCAGTATTTT
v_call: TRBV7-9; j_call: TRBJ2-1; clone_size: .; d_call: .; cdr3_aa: CASEEQETQFF; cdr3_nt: TGTGCCAGCGAAGAACAAGAGACCCAGTTCTTC
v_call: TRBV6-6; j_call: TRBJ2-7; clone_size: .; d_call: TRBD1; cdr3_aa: CASSYPGQGSSYEQYF; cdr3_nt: TGTGCCAGCAGTTACCCGGGACAGGGAAGCTCCTACGAGCAGTACTTC
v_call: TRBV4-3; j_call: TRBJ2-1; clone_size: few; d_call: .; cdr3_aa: CASSQAHGGEQFF; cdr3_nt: TGCGCCAGCAGCCAGGCCCACGGGGGTGAGCAGTTCTTC
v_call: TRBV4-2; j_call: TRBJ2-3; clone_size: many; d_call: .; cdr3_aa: CASSQAPGGGTDTQYF; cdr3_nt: TGTGCCAGCAGCCAAGCCCCGGGTGGGGGCACAGATACGCAGTATTTT
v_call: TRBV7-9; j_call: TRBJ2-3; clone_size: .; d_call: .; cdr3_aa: CASSFDEGLTGTQYF; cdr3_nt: TGTGCCAGCAGCTTCGATGAGGGTTTGACGGGTACGCAGTATTTT
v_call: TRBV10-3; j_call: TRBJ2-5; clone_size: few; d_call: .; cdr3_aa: CAISERGPETQYF; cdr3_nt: TGTGCCATCAGTGAAAGAGGACCAGAGACCCAGTACTTC
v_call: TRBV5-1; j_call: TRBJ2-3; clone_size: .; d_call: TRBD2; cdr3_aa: CASSFRLATTDTQYF; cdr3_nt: TGCGCCAGCAGCTTCCGACTAGCCACCACAGATACGCAGTATTTT
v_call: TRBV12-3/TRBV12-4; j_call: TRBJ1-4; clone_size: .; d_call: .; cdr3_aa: CASSPSGTGHEKLFF; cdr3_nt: TGTGCCAGCAGTCCCTCCGGGACCGGTCATGAAAAACTGTTTTTT
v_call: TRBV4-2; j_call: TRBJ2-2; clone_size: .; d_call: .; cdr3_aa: CASSQLDEVTGELFF; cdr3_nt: TGTGCCAGCAGCCAACTGGATGAAGTAACCGGGGAGCTGTTTTTT
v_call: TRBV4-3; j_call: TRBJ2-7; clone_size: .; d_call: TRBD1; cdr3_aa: CASSPGTGGIIYEQYF; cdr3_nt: TGCGCCAGCAGCCCCGGGACAGGGGGCATTATCTACGAGCAGTACTTC
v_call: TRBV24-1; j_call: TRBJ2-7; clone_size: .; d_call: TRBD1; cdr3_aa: CATSESGTGVYEQYF; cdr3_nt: TGTGCCACCAGTGAATCGGGGACAGGGGTCTACGAGCAGTACTTC
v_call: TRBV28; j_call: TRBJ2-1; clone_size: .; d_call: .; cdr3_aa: CASSETAFSYNEQFF; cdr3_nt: TGTGCCAGCAGCGAGACAGCCTTCTCCTACAATGAGCAGTTCTTC
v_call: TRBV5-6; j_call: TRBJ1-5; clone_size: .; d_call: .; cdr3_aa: CASSLDGATGGNQPQHF; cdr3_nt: TGTGCCAGCAGCTTAGACGGGGCAACCGGGGGCAATCAGCCCCAGCATTTT
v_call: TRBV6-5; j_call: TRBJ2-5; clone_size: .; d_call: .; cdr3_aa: CASRIWDNQETQYF; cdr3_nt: TGTGCCAGCAGAATATGGGACAACCAAGAGACCCAGTACTTC
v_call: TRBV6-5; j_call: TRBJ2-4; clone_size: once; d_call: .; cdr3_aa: CASSYSSSSAKNIQYF; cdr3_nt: TGTGCCAGCAGTTACTCGAGCAGTTCAGCCAAAAACATTCAGTACTTC
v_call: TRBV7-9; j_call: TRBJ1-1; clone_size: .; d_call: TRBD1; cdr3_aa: CASSPPGQGPEAFF; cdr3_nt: TGTGCCAGCAGCCCTCCCGGACAGGGGCCCGAAGCTTTCTTT
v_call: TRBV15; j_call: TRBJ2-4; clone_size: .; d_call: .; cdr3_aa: CATEAENIQYF; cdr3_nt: TGTGCCACCGAGGCAGAAAACATTCAGTACTTC
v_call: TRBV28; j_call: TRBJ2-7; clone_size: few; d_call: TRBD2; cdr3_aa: CASSFLGLGVYEQYF; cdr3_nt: TGTGCCAGCAGTTTCTTGGGACTAGGAGTCTACGAGCAGTACTTC
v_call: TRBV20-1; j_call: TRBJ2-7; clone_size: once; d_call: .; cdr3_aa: CSALRYEQYF; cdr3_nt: TGCAGTGCTCTGAGGTACGAGCAGTACTTC
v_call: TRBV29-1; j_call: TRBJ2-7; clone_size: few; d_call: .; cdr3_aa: CSVYTDATYEQYF; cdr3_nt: TGCAGCGTTTATACTGATGCTACCTACGAGCAGTACTTC
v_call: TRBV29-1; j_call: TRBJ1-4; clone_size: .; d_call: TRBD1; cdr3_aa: CSVMTGGEEKLFF; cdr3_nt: TGCAGCGTTATGACAGGGGGGGAAGAAAAACTGTTTTTT
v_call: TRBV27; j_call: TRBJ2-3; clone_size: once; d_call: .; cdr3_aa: CASSLRGGRMADTQYF; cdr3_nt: TGTGCCAGCAGTTTAAGGGGGGGCCGAATGGCGGATACGCAGTATTTT
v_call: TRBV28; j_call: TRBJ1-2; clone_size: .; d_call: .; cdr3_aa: CASSFPGRVNYGCTF; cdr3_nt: TGTGCCAGCAGTTTCCCCGGCAGGGTTAACTATGGCTGCACCTTC
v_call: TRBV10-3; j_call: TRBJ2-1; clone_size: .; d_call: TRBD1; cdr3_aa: CAITTGGYEQFF; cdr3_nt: TGTGCCATCACAACAGGGGGCTACGAGCAGTTCTTC
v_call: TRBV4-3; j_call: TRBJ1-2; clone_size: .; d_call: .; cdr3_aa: CASSQDSNRDYGYTF; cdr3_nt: TGCGCCAGCAGCCAAGATAGCAACAGAGATTATGGCTACACCTTC
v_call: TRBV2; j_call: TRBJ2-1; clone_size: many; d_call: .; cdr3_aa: CATSGTIYNEQFF; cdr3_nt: TGTGCCACCTCCGGGACCATATACAATGAGCAGTTCTTC
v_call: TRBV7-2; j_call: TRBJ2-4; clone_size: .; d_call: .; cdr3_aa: CASSPLWAGKNIQYF; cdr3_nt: TGTGCCAGCAGCCCCCTCTGGGCGGGGAAAAACATTCAGTACTTC
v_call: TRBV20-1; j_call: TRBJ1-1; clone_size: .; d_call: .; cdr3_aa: CSARSGGPDTEAFF; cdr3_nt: TGCAGTGCTAGATCGGGGGGGCCCGACACTGAAGCTTTCTTT